Listed below are T cell receptor beta chains from one sample, sequenced in a study of blood T cells in healthy people across ages. TCRdb reanalysed the 5' RACE reads using MiXCR and keeps one entry per CDR3 protein. The sample consists of about 590,000 distinct CDR3 sequences, approximately 30% of them appearing once. Sequenced: blood. Receptors were obtained from a woman older than 75 in good health. CDR3s leave out the opening cysteine and the closing phenylalanine or tryptophan. Each record gives: CDR3 protein, J gene, V gene, D gene. The D gene is left open where the match is weak.

CDR3 protein: ASSLRSGGELF
J gene: TRBJ2-2
V gene: TRBV28
D gene: -

CDR3 protein: AIREGQEAPLH
J gene: TRBJ1-6
V gene: TRBV10-3
D gene: TRBD1

CDR3 protein: ASSQTLTVTYGYT
J gene: TRBJ1-2
V gene: TRBV2
D gene: -

CDR3 protein: ASSRTGNGEKRF
J gene: TRBJ1-4
V gene: TRBV6-1
D gene: -

CDR3 protein: SVGYGGTYEQY
J gene: TRBJ2-7
V gene: TRBV29-1
D gene: -

CDR3 protein: ASSLRGEKLF
J gene: TRBJ1-4
V gene: TRBV7-9
D gene: -

CDR3 protein: SAASDLNQPQH
J gene: TRBJ1-5
V gene: TRBV20-1
D gene: -

CDR3 protein: ASSQLQDTEAF
J gene: TRBJ1-1
V gene: TRBV3-1
D gene: -

CDR3 protein: ACRAGTSRQETQY
J gene: TRBJ2-5
V gene: TRBV7-9
D gene: TRBD2

CDR3 protein: ASSSPGRGPEETQY
J gene: TRBJ2-5
V gene: TRBV4-1
D gene: -

CDR3 protein: ASSPGAGAWNGYT
J gene: TRBJ1-2
V gene: TRBV12-3/TRBV12-4
D gene: -

CDR3 protein: ATGPPGPYEQY
J gene: TRBJ2-7
V gene: TRBV19
D gene: -

CDR3 protein: ASSSFDRGYNEQY
J gene: -
V gene: TRBV11-1
D gene: TRBD1

CDR3 protein: ASSFDLPDADTQY
J gene: TRBJ2-3
V gene: TRBV12-3/TRBV12-4
D gene: -

CDR3 protein: ASSYSYRGATNEKLF
J gene: TRBJ1-4
V gene: TRBV6-5
D gene: TRBD1

CDR3 protein: ASSPIRGTYEQY
J gene: TRBJ2-7
V gene: TRBV7-2
D gene: -

CDR3 protein: ASSLRMTGWGPNEQY
J gene: TRBJ2-7
V gene: TRBV28
D gene: -

CDR3 protein: ATSHGGTDTQY
J gene: TRBJ2-3
V gene: TRBV15
D gene: -

CDR3 protein: SASSGRISYEQY
J gene: TRBJ2-7
V gene: TRBV20-1
D gene: TRBD2

CDR3 protein: ASSEVRRNYGYT
J gene: TRBJ1-2
V gene: TRBV6-1
D gene: -

CDR3 protein: ASSFPGAGNQPQH
J gene: TRBJ1-5
V gene: TRBV12-3/TRBV12-4
D gene: -

CDR3 protein: ASIPGAGGLGTEAF
J gene: TRBJ1-1
V gene: TRBV28
D gene: TRBD1

CDR3 protein: ASKELNTDTQY
J gene: TRBJ2-3
V gene: TRBV28
D gene: -

CDR3 protein: AWTALVPVGAF
J gene: TRBJ1-1
V gene: TRBV30
D gene: -

CDR3 protein: ANSPDPSRLETQY
J gene: TRBJ2-5
V gene: TRBV7-2
D gene: -

CDR3 protein: ASSQEGPTGGYT
J gene: TRBJ1-2
V gene: TRBV4-3
D gene: -

CDR3 protein: ASSQTRGGTYEQY
J gene: TRBJ2-7
V gene: TRBV4-2
D gene: TRBD2

CDR3 protein: AINSHSQETQY
J gene: TRBJ2-5
V gene: TRBV10-3
D gene: -

CDR3 protein: ASSSSGTSGNQY
J gene: TRBJ2-4
V gene: TRBV6-2/TRBV6-3
D gene: TRBD2

CDR3 protein: AYEKDSNQPQH
J gene: TRBJ1-5
V gene: TRBV30
D gene: -

CDR3 protein: ASSVGGGGQPQH
J gene: TRBJ1-5
V gene: TRBV9
D gene: -

CDR3 protein: ASSLPVTHTDTQY
J gene: TRBJ2-3
V gene: TRBV7-9
D gene: -

CDR3 protein: SANDLGGINEQY
J gene: TRBJ2-7
V gene: TRBV20-1
D gene: -

CDR3 protein: ASSYTDRGGDTQY
J gene: TRBJ2-3
V gene: TRBV6-5
D gene: TRBD1

CDR3 protein: ASSLDGVAPDTQY
J gene: TRBJ2-3
V gene: TRBV11-2
D gene: -

CDR3 protein: ASSLDGFANEKLF
J gene: TRBJ1-4
V gene: TRBV2
D gene: -

CDR3 protein: ASSDQGRSGETQY
J gene: TRBJ2-5
V gene: TRBV6-6
D gene: -

CDR3 protein: ASSPGPRSSPINEQF
J gene: TRBJ2-1
V gene: TRBV7-9
D gene: -

CDR3 protein: ASSEPSTGGLNQPQH
J gene: TRBJ1-5
V gene: TRBV2
D gene: TRBD1

CDR3 protein: ASSFEQGPNQPQH
J gene: TRBJ1-5
V gene: TRBV28
D gene: -

CDR3 protein: ASRPEGGVGSYEQY
J gene: TRBJ2-7
V gene: TRBV5-1
D gene: -

CDR3 protein: ASSFGGTGGETQY
J gene: TRBJ2-5
V gene: TRBV5-1
D gene: TRBD1

CDR3 protein: SARGGYTDTQY
J gene: TRBJ2-3
V gene: TRBV20-1
D gene: -

CDR3 protein: ASSWGPNLNTQY
J gene: TRBJ2-3
V gene: TRBV7-2
D gene: -

CDR3 protein: SALSPGLAGVISYNEQF
J gene: TRBJ2-1
V gene: TRBV20-1
D gene: TRBD2

CDR3 protein: ASSLGKAPVYGYT
J gene: TRBJ1-2
V gene: TRBV13
D gene: -

CDR3 protein: ASSGASATYNEQY
J gene: TRBJ2-7
V gene: TRBV9
D gene: -

CDR3 protein: ASSYPGTGRSEQY
J gene: TRBJ2-7
V gene: TRBV6-2/TRBV6-3
D gene: TRBD1

CDR3 protein: ASSIAAMNTEAF
J gene: TRBJ1-1
V gene: TRBV19
D gene: -

CDR3 protein: ASSQSGGGWGEKLF
J gene: TRBJ1-4
V gene: TRBV3-1
D gene: TRBD1

CDR3 protein: ASSQEIRRQRPNTEAF
J gene: TRBJ1-1
V gene: TRBV3-1
D gene: -

CDR3 protein: ASSSQGAGAYNEQF
J gene: TRBJ2-1
V gene: TRBV7-3
D gene: TRBD2

CDR3 protein: ASTRPGLSGANVLT
J gene: TRBJ2-6
V gene: TRBV6-1
D gene: -

CDR3 protein: ASSLWARGNTEAF
J gene: TRBJ1-1
V gene: TRBV5-6
D gene: -